The clone carrying this T cell receptor beta chain has a handful of counts. Its antigen is not identified. This sample was included in a study of CD8+ T cells in alopecia areata. Study overall: The authors scored treated patients' severity by affected scalp percentage. General study points: Administration of tofacitinib significantly diminished scalp clonality and expanded CD8+ clones within the top 100. The study also sequences resident alphabeta T cells of normal skin in scalp samples.

The treatment: oral pan-JAK inhibitor, 5-10 mg twice daily. RNA was isolated and reverse transcribed to cDNA, the sequencing template. TCRdb keeps only in-frame clones here, not all; method: immunoSEQ multiplex PCR. The data hold 210,000 or so clones, with approximately 70% observed a single time. CDR1 is SQVTM, CDR2 ANQGSEA, per germline. The CDR3 length is 14 residues. This sequence was found in a human donor with alopecia areata. V usage is TRBV29-1 and J usage is TRBJ2-1; 7 bases are a match to TRBD1. The sample in question was CD4+ T cells sorted from blood, obtained between weeks 43 and 45, from a patient treated with tofacitinib. The CDR3 is CAGQERSSYNEQFF. In DNA form, the CDR3 reads TGCGCAGGACAGGAACGGAGCTCCTACAATGAGCAGTTCTTC.